Below, one T cell receptor (beta chain) is given with its context. Its antigen is unidentified. The germline V and J ends were trimmed by 0 bases and 2 bases, with 8 bases remaining between them. This CDR3 comprises 14 residues. Germline CDR1 is SGHNT and CDR2 is YYREEE (reference sequence). These data are taken from a study of cytomegalovirus exposure and HLA in healthy donors. Findings and caveats of the study: In a later analysis, at a false discovery rate of 0.05, 15,000 to 20,000 TCR beta sequences matched HLA alleles. Highly shared variants forming one cluster were likely a sequencing artifact.

Vbeta (60) and Jbeta (13) primers were used in the PCR. Assay: immunoSEQ multiplex PCR; the TCRdb copy retains only in-frame clones and omits some. The sample lists around 150,000 clones, around 79% occurring once. The specimen sequenced was PBMCs. The chain links TRBV5-4 to TRBJ2-5; D remains ambiguous. The TCR originated in a middle-aged man in good health and CMV-seropositive. Here the CDR3 DNA reads TGTGCCAGCAGCTTGGCCAACTGGCAAGAGACCCAGTACTTC. It is translated as CASSLANWQETQYF. Combining the CDR3 with reference TRBV5-4 and TRBJ2-5 gives the whole variable domain ETGVTQSPTHLIKTRGQQVTLRCSSQSGHNTVSWYQQALGQGPQFIFQYYREEENGRGNFPPRFSGLQFPNYSSELNVNALELDDSALYLCASSLANWQETQYFGPGTRLLVL.